The sequence of this T cell receptor (beta chain) was determined in a study of long-term antiretroviral therapy in people with HIV. Run at survey level, the immunoSEQ assay was version v3.0. Measured with immunoSEQ multiplex PCR; TCRdb has only the in-frame clones, and not every one. The sample lists some 22,000 clones, 88% occurring once. This clone has only one observation. The antigen remains undetermined. The CDR3 covers 13 residues. Germline lookup yields CDR1 MNHEY and CDR2 SVGAGI. Deletions cut 2 bases from V and 4 bases from J, with 9 bases between. Study-wide results and caveats: HIV repertoires had narrower CDR3 length ranges than controls.

The rearrangement joins TRBV6-5 to TRBJ2-7; D remains ambiguous. Sequencing was performed on unsorted PBMCs, taken 0.6 years after starting antiretroviral therapy. The sequence was collected from a man between 60 and 70 years old with HIV. The CDR3 region is CASSYDSTYEQYF. The CDR3 DNA reads TGTGCCAGCAGTTACGATAGCACTTACGAGCAGTACTTC.